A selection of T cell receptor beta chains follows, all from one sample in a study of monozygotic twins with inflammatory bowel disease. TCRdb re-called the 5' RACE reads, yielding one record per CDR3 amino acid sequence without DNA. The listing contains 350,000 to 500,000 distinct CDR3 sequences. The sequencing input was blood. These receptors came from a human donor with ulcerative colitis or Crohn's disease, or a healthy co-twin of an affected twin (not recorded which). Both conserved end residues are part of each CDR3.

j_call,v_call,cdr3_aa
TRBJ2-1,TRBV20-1,CSAGAGTSVGEQFF
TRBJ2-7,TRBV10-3,CAISLDFFYEQYF
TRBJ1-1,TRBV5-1,CASSWSGGEAFF
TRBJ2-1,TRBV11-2,CASSSSDWGNYNEQFF
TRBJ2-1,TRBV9,CASTEAGANEQFF
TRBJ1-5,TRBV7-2,CASSVPGNQPQHF
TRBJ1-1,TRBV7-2,CASSFAGGISTEAFF
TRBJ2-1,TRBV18,CASSPEGQGAHNEQFF
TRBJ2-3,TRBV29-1,CSGHAGGDTQYF
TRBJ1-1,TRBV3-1,CASSQGGQGVEAFF
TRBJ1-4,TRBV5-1,CASGTGTGNEKLFF
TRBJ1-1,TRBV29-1,CSVVPGGEAFF
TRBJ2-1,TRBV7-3,CASSSGSVINEQFF
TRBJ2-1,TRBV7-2,CASSLAVISNNEQFF
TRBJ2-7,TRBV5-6,CASSLGRGNYEQYF